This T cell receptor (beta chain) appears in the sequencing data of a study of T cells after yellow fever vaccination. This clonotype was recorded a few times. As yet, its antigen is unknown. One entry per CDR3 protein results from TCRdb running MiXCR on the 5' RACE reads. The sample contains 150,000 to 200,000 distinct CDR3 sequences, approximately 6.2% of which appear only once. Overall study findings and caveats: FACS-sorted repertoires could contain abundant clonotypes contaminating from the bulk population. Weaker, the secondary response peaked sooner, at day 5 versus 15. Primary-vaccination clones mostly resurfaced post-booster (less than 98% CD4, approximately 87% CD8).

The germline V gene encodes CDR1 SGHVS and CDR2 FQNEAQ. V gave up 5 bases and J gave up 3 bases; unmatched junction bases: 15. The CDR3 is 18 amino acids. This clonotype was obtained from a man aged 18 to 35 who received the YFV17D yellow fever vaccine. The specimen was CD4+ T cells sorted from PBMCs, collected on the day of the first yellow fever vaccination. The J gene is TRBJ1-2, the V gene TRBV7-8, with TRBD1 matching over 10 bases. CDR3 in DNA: TGTGCCAGCAGCCGATGGTCCGGGACAGGGGTCTCGGACTATGGCTACACCTTC. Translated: CASSRWSGTGVSDYGYTF. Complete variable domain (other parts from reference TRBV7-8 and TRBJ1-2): GAGVSQSPRYKVAKRGQDVALRCDPISGHVSLFWYQQALGQGPEFLTYFQNEAQLDKSGLPSDRFFAERPEGSVSTLKIQRTQQEDSAVYLCASSRWSGTGVSDYGYTFGSGTRLTVV.